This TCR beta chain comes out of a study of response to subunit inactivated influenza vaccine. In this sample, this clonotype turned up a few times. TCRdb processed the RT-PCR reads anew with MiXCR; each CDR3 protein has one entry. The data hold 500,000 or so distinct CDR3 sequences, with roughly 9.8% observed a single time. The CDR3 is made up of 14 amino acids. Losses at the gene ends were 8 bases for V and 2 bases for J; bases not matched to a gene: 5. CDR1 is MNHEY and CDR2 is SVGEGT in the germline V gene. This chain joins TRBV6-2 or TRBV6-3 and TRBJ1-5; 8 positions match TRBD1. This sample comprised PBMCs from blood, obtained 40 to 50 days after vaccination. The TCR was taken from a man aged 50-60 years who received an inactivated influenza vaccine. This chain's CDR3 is CASLSDRGNQPQHF. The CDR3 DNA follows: TGTGCCAGCTTGTCGGACAGGGGCAATCAGCCCCAGCATTTT.